A selection of T cell receptor beta chains follows, all from one sample in a study of shared T cell receptors in the human thymus. Profiling relied on immunoSEQ multiplex PCR, and the TCRdb table lists in-frame clones only, not all of them. The sample holds fewer than 700,000 clones, 88% seen once. The same sample was also used in a study of human thymus T cells.

What was sequenced was thymocytes. The receptor set was obtained from a boy under two years old with a congenital heart defect. Both conserved end residues are part of each CDR3. The order of the fields is V gene, J gene, D gene, clone size, CDR3 protein, CDR3 DNA. A D gene is named only where the DNA matches it firmly. Part of the rows lack a size; the others show once, few, many or a class for expanded clones.

TRBV18	TRBJ1-5	.	.	CASSPPGRRQPQHF	TGTGCCAGCTCACCGCCGGGGAGGAGGCAGCCCCAGCATTTT
TRBV27	TRBJ2-1	TRBD1	.	CASSLKTGISYNEQFF	TGTGCCAGCAGTCTCAAGACAGGGATTTCCTACAATGAGCAGTTCTTC
TRBV5-4	TRBJ2-7	.	.	CASSLAPGLSSYEQYF	TGTGCCAGCAGCTTGGCCCCGGGACTCAGCTCCTACGAGCAGTACTTC
TRBV19	TRBJ2-5	TRBD2	.	CASSIDSYQTGTSGPYGYQETQYF	TGTGCCAGTAGTATAGATTCCTACCAGACCGGGACTAGCGGGCCCTACGGGTACCAAGAGACCCAGTACTTC
TRBV4-1	TRBJ2-3	TRBD2	.	CASSLPGLAGATDTQYF	TGCGCCAGCAGCCTCCCCGGACTAGCGGGGGCCACAGATACGCAGTATTTT
TRBV7-9	TRBJ2-7	.	.	CASSPDTFYEQYF	TGTGCCAGCAGCCCCGACACCTTCTACGAGCAGTACTTC
TRBV5-1	TRBJ2-7	.	.	CASSLGVASAGSYEQYF	TGCGCCAGCAGCTTGGGGGTTGCTAGCGCCGGCTCCTACGAGCAGTACTTC
TRBV4-2	TRBJ2-1	.	.	CASSQDVGAKGLPNEQFF	TGTGCCAGCAGCCAAGACGTAGGGGCAAAGGGACTCCCCAATGAGCAGTTCTTC
TRBV19	TRBJ1-3	TRBD1	.	CASSTGTGAGNTIYF	TGTGCCAGTAGTACAGGGACAGGGGCTGGAAACACCATATATTTT
TRBV19	TRBJ2-1	.	once	CAGCSGGGSSEYNEQFF	TGTGCCGGCTGCTCTGGGGGCGGTAGTAGCGAATACAATGAGCAGTTCTTC
TRBV6-1	TRBJ2-4	TRBD2	.	CASSVSGMINIQYF	TGTGCCAGCAGTGTTAGCGGGATGATAAACATTCAGTACTTC
TRBV7-3	TRBJ2-7	TRBD2	.	CASSRTSTYEQYF	TGTGCCAGCAGCCGGACTAGCACCTACGAGCAGTACTTC
TRBV21-1	TRBJ1-1	.	.	CASTSTSLNTEAFF	TGTGCCAGCACCTCGACAAGCTTGAACACTGAAGCTTTCTTT
TRBV27	TRBJ2-1	TRBD2	.	CASRSGLAGGPSYNEQFF	TGTGCCAGCAGGAGTGGACTAGCGGGAGGACCTTCCTACAATGAGCAGTTCTTC
TRBV27	TRBJ2-1	TRBD2	.	CASSTRTSGYDNEQFF	TGTGCCAGCAGTACCCGGACTAGCGGGTATGACAATGAGCAGTTCTTC
TRBV7-3	TRBJ1-2	TRBD1	.	CASSLTKDRGRRYGYTF	TGTGCCAGCAGCTTAACCAAAGACAGGGGGCGCCGGTATGGCTACACCTTC
TRBV5-1	TRBJ2-1	TRBD2	once	CASRLAGVNEQFF	TGCGCCAGCAGACTAGCGGGAGTTAATGAGCAGTTCTTC
TRBV5-5	TRBJ2-1	.	.	CASSLGGDPYNEQFF	TGTGCCAGCAGCTTAGGCGGGGATCCCTACAATGAGCAGTTCTTC
TRBV5-4	TRBJ2-3	TRBD2	.	CASSLGLLAEATDTQYF	TGTGCCAGCAGCTTGGGGCTTCTAGCGGAGGCCACAGATACGCAGTATTTT
TRBV6-4	TRBJ2-7	TRBD2	.	CASSGKSGTSGIEQYF	TGTGCCAGCAGCGGAAAATCTGGGACTAGCGGGATCGAGCAGTACTTC
TRBV2	TRBJ2-1	TRBD1	.	CASRWDRGGYNEQFF	TGTGCCAGCAGGTGGGACAGGGGGGGGTACAATGAGCAGTTCTTC
TRBV27	TRBJ2-7	TRBD2	.	CASSHRTSGYEQYF	TGTGCCAGCAGTCACCGGACTAGCGGGTACGAGCAGTACTTC
TRBV4-3	TRBJ2-6	.	.	CASSQDGRANVLTF	TGCGCCAGCAGCCAAGATGGCCGGGCCAACGTCCTGACTTTC
TRBV5-1	TRBJ1-2	TRBD1	.	CASSLPDRDRPKYGYTF	TGCGCCAGCAGCTTGCCGGATAGGGACAGGCCTAAATATGGCTACACCTTC
TRBV25-1	TRBJ2-3	.	.	CATKRWDTQYF	TGTGCCACCAAGAGATGGGATACGCAGTATTTT
TRBV7-6	TRBJ1-5	TRBD1	.	CASSLEGTAGQPQHF	TGTGCCAGCAGCTTAGAAGGGACAGCTGGCCAGCCCCAGCATTTT
TRBV18	TRBJ2-5	TRBD2	.	CASSPLFLAGGLETQYF	TGTGCCAGCTCACCACTTTTTCTAGCGGGAGGTCTAGAGACCCAGTACTTC
TRBV29-1	TRBJ1-5	TRBD1	.	CSVAFGTGSNQPQHF	TGCAGCGTCGCCTTTGGGACAGGAAGCAATCAGCCCCAGCATTTT
TRBV11-1	TRBJ2-1	TRBD2	.	CASRGGRAANEQFF	TGTGCCAGCAGGGGCGGGAGGGCCGCGAATGAGCAGTTCTTC
TRBV7-9	TRBJ2-5	TRBD2	once	CASTSGRGLARETQYF	TGTGCCAGCACCTCAGGGCGCGGACTAGCCCGAGAGACCCAGTACTTC
TRBV28	TRBJ2-7	TRBD2	.	CPRHTGLAGASYEQYF	TGTCCCCGACACACGGGACTAGCGGGAGCTTCCTACGAGCAGTACTTC
TRBV27	TRBJ2-5	TRBD1	.	CASRVTGGKQETQYF	TGTGCCAGCAGGGTGACAGGGGGGAAGCAAGAGACCCAGTACTTC
TRBV28	TRBJ2-7	TRBD1	.	CASSHDRGQHEQYF	TGTGCCAGCAGCCACGACAGGGGGCAACACGAGCAGTACTTC
TRBV27	TRBJ1-2	TRBD1	.	CASGDRGNGYTF	TGTGCCAGCGGCGACAGGGGGAATGGCTACACCTTC
TRBV5-4	TRBJ1-3	.	.	CASSLRRGGGRGSSGNTIYF	TGTGCCAGCAGCTTGAGGCGGGGGGGCGGACGGGGGAGCTCTGGAAACACCATATATTTT
TRBV29-1	TRBJ1-3	TRBD1	.	CSVEDPGTGAGNTIYF	TGCAGCGTTGAAGATCCCGGGACAGGCGCTGGAAACACCATATATTTT
TRBV7-9	TRBJ2-5	.	.	CASSLIAPVQETQYF	TGTGCCAGCAGCTTAATCGCCCCGGTCCAAGAGACCCAGTACTTC
TRBV4-1	TRBJ2-4	.	.	CASSQDSPPPLAKNIQYF	TGCGCCAGCAGCCAAGATAGCCCGCCTCCCCTAGCCAAAAACATTCAGTACTTC
TRBV5-1	TRBJ2-7	.	.	CASSYGRSQDYYEQYF	TGCGCCAGCAGCTACGGACGCTCCCAGGACTATTACGAGCAGTACTTC
TRBV5-1	TRBJ2-5	.	.	CASSGRGFWETQYF	TGCGCCAGCAGCGGACGGGGGTTTTGGGAGACCCAGTACTTC
TRBV4-1	TRBJ1-2	TRBD1	.	CASSQDTRDRINYGYTF	TGCGCCAGCAGCCAAGATACACGGGACAGGATTAACTATGGCTACACCTTC
TRBV20-1	TRBJ2-7	.	.	CSAAGDYEQYF	TGCAGTGCGGCAGGGGACTACGAGCAGTACTTC
TRBV5-5	TRBJ1-3	.	.	CASSLAEGVRNTIYF	TGTGCCAGCAGCTTGGCTGAGGGGGTTCGGAACACCATATATTTT
TRBV11-3	TRBJ2-1	TRBD1	.	CASSLAGTGIYNEQFF	TGTGCCAGCAGCTTAGCCGGGACAGGGATCTACAATGAGCAGTTCTTC
TRBV7-2	TRBJ2-3	TRBD2	.	CASSLRTSASTDTQYF	TGTGCCAGCAGCCTCCGGACTAGCGCAAGCACAGATACGCAGTATTTT
TRBV10-2	TRBJ1-5	TRBD1	once	CASNDRDSPNQPQHF	TGCGCCAGCAACGACAGGGACAGCCCAAATCAGCCCCAGCATTTT
TRBV18	TRBJ2-3	.	once	CASALLGQGTDTQYF	TGTGCCAGCGCCCTCCTGGGGCAGGGTACAGATACGCAGTATTTT
TRBV7-2	TRBJ1-5	.	.	CASSFSREGGQPQHF	TGTGCCAGCAGCTTCTCTCGGGAAGGGGGTCAGCCCCAGCATTTT
TRBV5-1	TRBJ2-5	TRBD2	once	CASSNGTSRGEETQYF	TGCGCCAGCAGCAACGGGACCTCTCGGGGGGAGGAGACCCAGTACTTC
TRBV7-9	TRBJ2-2	TRBD2	.	CASSSSTSGSVTGELFF	TGTGCCAGCAGCTCCTCGACTAGCGGGAGTGTCACCGGGGAGCTGTTTTTT
TRBV6-6	TRBJ1-5	TRBD1	.	CASSRRGQGAEQPQHF	TGTGCCAGCAGTCGGCGGGGACAGGGGGCTGAACAGCCCCAGCATTTT
TRBV14	TRBJ2-2	TRBD2	.	CASSHLAGAVTGELFF	TGTGCCAGCAGCCATTTAGCGGGAGCGGTCACCGGGGAGCTGTTTTTT
TRBV5-5	TRBJ2-2	.	.	CASSTPQRTNTGELFF	TGTGCCAGCAGCACCCCCCAGCGAACGAACACCGGGGAGCTGTTTTTT
TRBV6-1	TRBJ1-2	TRBD1	.	CASSVVRTGRHGYTF	TGTGCCAGCAGTGTAGTACGGACAGGGAGGCATGGCTACACCTTC
TRBV19	TRBJ2-5	TRBD2	once	CASSIGAPAGERQETQYF	TGTGCCAGTAGTATAGGGGCCCCAGCGGGAGAAAGGCAAGAGACCCAGTACTTC
TRBV4-3	TRBJ2-1	TRBD2	.	CASSQANSGNHNEQFF	TGCGCCAGCAGCCAAGCCAACAGCGGGAACCACAATGAGCAGTTCTTC
TRBV6-5	TRBJ1-4	TRBD1	.	CASSYQQGGEKLFF	TGTGCCAGCAGTTACCAACAGGGGGGGGAAAAACTGTTTTTT